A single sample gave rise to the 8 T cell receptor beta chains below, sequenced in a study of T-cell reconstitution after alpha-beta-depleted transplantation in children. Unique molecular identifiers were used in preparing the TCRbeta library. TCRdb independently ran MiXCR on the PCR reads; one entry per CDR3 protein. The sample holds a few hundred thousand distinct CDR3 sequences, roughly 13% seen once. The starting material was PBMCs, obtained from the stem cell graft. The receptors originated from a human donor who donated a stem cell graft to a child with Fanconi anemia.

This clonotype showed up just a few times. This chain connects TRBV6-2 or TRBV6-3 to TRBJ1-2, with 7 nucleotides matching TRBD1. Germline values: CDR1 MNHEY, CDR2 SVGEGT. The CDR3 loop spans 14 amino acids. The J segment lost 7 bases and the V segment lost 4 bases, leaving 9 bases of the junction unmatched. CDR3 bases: TGTGCCAGCAGTTTTCGCCAAGGGGGCGGTGGCTACACCTTC. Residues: CASSFRQGGGGYTF.

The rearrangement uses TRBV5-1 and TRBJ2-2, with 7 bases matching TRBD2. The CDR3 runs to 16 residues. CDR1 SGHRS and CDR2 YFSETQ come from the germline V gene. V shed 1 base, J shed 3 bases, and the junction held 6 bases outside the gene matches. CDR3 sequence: CASSLRTSSYTGELFF. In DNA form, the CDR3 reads TGCGCCAGCAGCTTGAGGACTAGTTCTTACACCGGGGAGCTGTTTTTT.

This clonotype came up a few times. The CDR3 here is CASSIKPQGVRGQYV. The CDR3 DNA reads as TGTGCCAGCAGCATCAAACCTCAGGGGGTTCGAGGGCAGTACGTC. The rearrangement joins TRBV11-2 to TRBJ2-7, with 7 bases fitting TRBD1. J lost 9 bases, V lost 5 bases, and 16 bases had no gene match. This CDR3 region has 15 residues. Germline V gene data show CDR1 as SGHAT and CDR2 as FQNNGV.

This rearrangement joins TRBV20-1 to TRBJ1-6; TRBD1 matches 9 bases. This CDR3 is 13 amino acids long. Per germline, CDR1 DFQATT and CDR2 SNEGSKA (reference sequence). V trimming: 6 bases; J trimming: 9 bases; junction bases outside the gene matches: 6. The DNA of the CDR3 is TGCAGTGCATTGGGACAGGGAAGTTCACCCCTCCACTTT. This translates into CSALGQGSSPLHF.

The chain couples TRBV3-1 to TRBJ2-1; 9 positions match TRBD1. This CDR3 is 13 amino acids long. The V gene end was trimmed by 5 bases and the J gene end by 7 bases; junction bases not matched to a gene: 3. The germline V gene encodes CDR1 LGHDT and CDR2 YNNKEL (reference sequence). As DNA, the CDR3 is TGTGCCAGCAGCATGACAGGGGGGAATGAGCAGTTCTTC. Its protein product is CASSMTGGNEQFF.

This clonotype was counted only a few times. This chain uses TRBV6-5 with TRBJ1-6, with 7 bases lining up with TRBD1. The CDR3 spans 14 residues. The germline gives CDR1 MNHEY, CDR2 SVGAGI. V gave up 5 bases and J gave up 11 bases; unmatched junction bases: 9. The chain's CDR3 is CASSTDRVGTPLHF. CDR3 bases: TGTGCCAGCAGTACCGACAGGGTTGGAACACCCCTCCACTTT.

As DNA, the CDR3 is TGTGCCAGCAGCCGTACCGGGGCGGGGACGGTTTCAACTGAAGCTTTCTTT. The encoded protein is CASSRTGAGTVSTEAFF. This chain connects TRBV7-2 to TRBJ1-1, with a tentative D call TRBD1 (5 bases). The germline gives CDR1 SGHTA, CDR2 FQGNSA. Trimming stripped 5 bases from V and 5 bases from J, with 24 bases between. CDR3 length: 17 amino acids.

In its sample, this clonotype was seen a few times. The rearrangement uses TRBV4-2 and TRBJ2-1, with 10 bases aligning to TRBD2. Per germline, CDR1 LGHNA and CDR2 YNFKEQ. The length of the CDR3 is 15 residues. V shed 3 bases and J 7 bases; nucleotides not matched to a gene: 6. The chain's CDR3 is CASSQSELAGNEQFF. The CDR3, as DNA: TGTGCCAGCAGCCAGAGTGAACTAGCGGGAAATGAGCAGTTCTTC.